Reported below is one T cell receptor (beta chain). Its cognate antigen is unknown. The entry originates in a study of post-analysis software for immune sequencing data. On the study more broadly: Included among the disease courses, which were recorded for the cohort, were relapsing-remitting, secondary progressive and progressive-relapsing multiple sclerosis. Regarding the study as a whole: Significantly decreased normalized Chao1 diversity was recorded for multiple sclerosis patients relative to controls. Batch-matched samples strongly co-clustered by F measure. TRBV5-6, TRBV5-1 and TRBV20-1 belonged to a set of roughly 5 TRBV segments that were more frequent in patients than controls.

CDR3 length: 16 residues. Deletions cut 6 bases from V and 6 bases from J, with 23 bases between. Carried by the TCR beta cDNA libraries were unique molecular identifiers. Out of roughly 0.85 to 10 million T cells, about 510,000 cDNA molecules were generated. Via MiXCR, TCRdb re-called the PCR reads, giving one row per CDR3 protein. Seen here are hundreds of thousands of distinct CDR3 sequences, 53% observed once, and the top ten hold over 4%. What was sequenced was blood. V gene TRBV12-3 or TRBV12-4 combines with J gene TRBJ1-2, with D perhaps TRBD1 (5 bases). This receptor was taken from a girl aged 10 to 17 with multiple sclerosis. The CDR3, as DNA: TGTGCCAGCAGCCGTACCCGGGACCCTGGAAGGGATGGCTACACCTTC. This sequence encodes CASSRTRDPGRDGYTF.